The rows below give T cell receptor beta chains drawn from one sample of a study of blood T cell repertoires in COVID-19. TCRdb's copy holds only in-frame clones and misses some; the assay was immunoSEQ multiplex PCR. There are 250,000 or so clones in the sample; around three quarters occur only once, and about 3.1% lies in the top ten. The sample was peripheral blood. The receptor source for this set is a woman at least 80 years old with acute or convalescent COVID-19. CDR3s include the opening cysteine and the closing phenylalanine or tryptophan. D genes are given only for firm matches. For some rows the clone size is stated as once, few or many, or as a class when expanded; others skip it.

TRBJ2-7 TRBD2 TRBV19 . CASTSRVTSGRPYEQYF TGTGCCAGTACCTCAAGGGTAACTAGCGGGAGGCCCTACGAGCAGTACTTC
TRBJ2-1 . TRBV5-4 few CASSLDISSYNEQFF TGTGCCAGCAGCCTCGACATCAGCTCCTACAATGAGCAGTTCTTC
TRBJ2-2 . TRBV6-5 . CASTVNTGELFF TGTGCCAGCACCGTGAACACCGGGGAGCTGTTTTTT
TRBJ2-2 TRBD1 TRBV7-2 . CASSLRGQGWAGELFF TGTGCCAGCAGCCTTAGGGGACAGGGTTGGGCCGGGGAGCTGTTTTTT
TRBJ2-2 . TRBV5-1 . CASSLQGQNTGELFF TGCGCCAGCAGCTTGCAGGGACAGAACACCGGGGAGCTGTTTTTT
TRBJ1-2 TRBD1 TRBV12-5 . CASGTGQGAGGYTF TGTGCTAGTGGCACTGGACAGGGGGCTGGCGGCTACACCTTC
TRBJ2-1 TRBD1 TRBV6-5 . CASRAGQGKGNEQFF TGTGCCAGCCGAGCGGGACAGGGTAAGGGGAATGAGCAGTTCTTC
TRBJ1-6 TRBD1 TRBV12-5 few CASGLLAGGLISPLHF TGTGCTAGTGGTTTGTTGGCAGGGGGCCTGATTTCACCCCTCCACTTT
TRBJ1-1 TRBD1 TRBV29-1 . CSVEARDRGPTEAFF TGCAGCGTTGAAGCTAGGGACAGGGGGCCCACTGAAGCTTTCTTT
TRBJ1-1 TRBD1 TRBV6-5 . CASTEGQTLNTEAFF TGTGCCAGCACCGAGGGACAGACCCTGAACACTGAAGCTTTCTTT
TRBJ2-2 TRBD1 TRBV4-3 . CASSQDRGHSGELFF TGCGCCAGCAGCCAAGACAGGGGGCATAGCGGGGAGCTGTTTTTT
TRBJ2-5 . TRBV7-9 . CASSKGVAETQYF TGTGCCAGCAGCAAGGGGGTCGCAGAGACCCAGTACTTC
TRBJ2-3 . TRBV19 . CASKETGMIDTQYF TGTGCCAGCAAGGAGACGGGGATGATAGATACGCAGTATTTT
TRBJ1-1 . TRBV2 . CASSENRGFTEAFF TGTGCCAGCAGTGAAAATAGGGGGTTCACTGAAGCTTTCTTT
TRBJ2-4 TRBD2 TRBV19 . CASRSGGQKNIQYF TGTGCCAGTAGAAGCGGGGGGCAAAAAAACATTCAGTACTTC
TRBJ2-1 TRBD2 TRBV6-5 . CASSYGTTGDEQFF TGTGCCAGCAGTTACGGGACTACGGGGGATGAGCAGTTCTTC
TRBJ1-2 TRBD1 TRBV19 . CASSIGRDRFRNGYTF TGTGCCAGTAGTATAGGCCGGGACAGGTTCCGGAATGGCTACACCTTC